The sequence of this T cell receptor (beta chain) was determined in a study of T cell responses to AZD1222 COVID-19 vaccine (dated by TCRdb to about 2021). Context from the whole study: Because spike-specific TCR depth and breadth did not differ between the two schedules, AZD1222 recipients who got a second dose at roughly 4 weeks were pooled with those who got a second dose at roughly 12 weeks. A total of around 240 trial participants underwent TCR sequencing, of whom roughly 210 received two doses of AZD1222 and some 25 received two doses of the MenACWY control vaccine. Trial participants were enrolled by age into 18-55, 56-69 and 70-plus year subgroups, with approximately 160, 26 and 62 TCR-sequenced participants respectively.

The time point label here, explained by the study, means: baseline before first vaccination. Samples from vaccinated people were obtained from the UK trials COV001 and COV002, which included a single-blind randomized controlled phase 2/3 trial of AZD1222 (ChAdOx1 nCoV-19) in healthy adults. Trial participant PBMC samples were collected at day 0 and day 28 after the second dose for TCRbeta chain sequencing. Broader findings and caveats from the paper: Only six or seven AZD1222 recipients were SARS-CoV-2 seropositive at baseline, limiting conclusions about previously exposed vaccinees. In the small 56-69-year group, the increase in depth fell short of significance, most likely because of low power. Because no samples from the day 14 peak response were available, repertoires could be characterized only after the peak T cell response. Most participants were white British and females outnumbered males, and the authors suggested that clonal diversity may have been underestimated. Vaccine-associated CD4 TCRs spanned the whole spike protein, with dominant responses in regions 160-218 and 743-854. Spike-specific TCR breadth and depth rose significantly after two AZD1222 doses compared with day 0 and with MenACWY recipients. Reportedly, close to half of the unique spike-specific TCRs recognized epitopes lying outside the regions that are mutated in the B.1.351 and B.1.1.7 variants.

The CDR3 regions of human TCRbeta chains were analyzed by immunosequencing. The published analysis was carried out like this. Repertoire TCRs were checked for matches against a reference library of SARS-CoV-2-specific TCRs that had been generated using the MIRA antigen-specificity platform. Breadth was defined as the fraction of unique TCRs that were SARS-CoV-2-associated. Depth was defined as the fraction of total T cells that were SARS-CoV-2-associated. Using the MIRA data, every spike-specific TCR was mapped to the spike region that the TCR reacted to and assigned to either a CD4 or a CD8 class. Log10-transformed breadth and depth values were compared by one-way ANOVA with Sidak's multiple comparisons tests. TCRdb retrieved this table from immuneACCESS and kept in-frame rearrangements only. Not all clones are present; in checked studies, unresolved V genes account for under half, and no reason is known for the remainder. For V, J and clone size, that table is used; D and trimming come from the DNA. This sample holds fewer than 90,000 clones; about nine tenths were observed only once. About a quarter of the sample is in the top ten clones.

CDR1 is given as SEHNR and CDR2 as FQNEAQ, both from the germline V gene (reference sequence). Inclusive of the bounding cysteine and phenylalanine, the CDR3 is 12 residues long. The retained sequence is limited to the CDR3, 36 bases, with the frame set at the first base. The junction shows trimming of 8 bases on V and 5 bases on J, and the gene matches do not reach 5 bases of it. In the case of this clone: It lacks a known antigen. Base quality data are lacking; no much larger clone is found one base away.

This receptor chain uses TRBV7-9 and TRBJ2-5, with 7 junctional bases fitting TRBD2. The TCR originated in an adult in good health. Specimen: peripheral blood, collected on day 0 of AZD1222 vaccination. The nucleotide sequence is given as TGTGCCAGCCTGTCGGGGGGTGAGACCCAGTACTTC. Its translation reads: CASLSGGETQYF.